This entry concerns a single T cell receptor (beta chain). Its specificity is unknown. The data were taken from a study of vaccination and CD4 T cells after COVID-19. As for the study in general: Each of the control cultures got a CEFX pool, an HIV-1 Nef pool, or no peptide.

Treatment reported: approximately nine-day PBMC culture with coronavirus spike peptide pools or control peptides (ViraFEST assay). Via ViraFEST, peptide pools expanded antigen-specific T cells before TCR sequencing. Each well received some 2.1 million PBMCs, cultured with roughly 9.4 IU/ml IL-2 and 9.5 to 10 ug/ml peptide pools. Study-wide points: Relatively few convalescent patients were studied, without early post-infection timepoints.

The Oncomine TCR Beta short-read assay sequenced DNA from cultured CD4+ T cells. Each CDR3 protein is one row after TCRdb ran MiXCR on the PCR reads. The repertoire has 13,000 or so distinct CDR3 sequences, around 45% of them found once; the top ten carry about 14%. The sample taken for sequencing was CD4+ T cells from blood, cultured in vitro. The source of this sequence is a human donor who had recovered from COVID-19.

Written as DNA, the CDR3 is TGTGCCTGGAGTCTCGGGACAGTCTATGGCTACACCTTC. Encoded protein: CAWSLGTVYGYTF. The V gene is TRBV30, the J gene TRBJ1-2; 7 bases agree with TRBD1. Germline CDR1 GTSNPN, CDR2 SVGIG (reference sequence). This CDR3 region has 13 residues. The V gene end was trimmed by 2 bases and the J gene end by 4 bases; junction bases not matched to a gene: 4. The whole variable domain, filled in from reference TRBV30 and TRBJ1-2, reads SQTIHQWPATLVQPVGSPLSLECTVEGTSNPNLYWYRQAAGRGLQLLFYSVGIGQISSEVPQNLSASRPQDRQFILSSKKLLLSDSGFYLCAWSLGTVYGYTFGSGTRLTVV.